The source of this T cell receptor beta chain is a study of response to subunit inactivated influenza vaccine. This clonotype was picked up a small number of times. V lost 0 bases, J lost 7 bases, and 9 bases lay in between. Germline-derived CDR1 and CDR2 are DFQATT and SNEGSKA (reference sequence). The CDR3 sequence is 12 residues long. MiXCR, run by TCRdb on the RT-PCR reads, gives a single entry per CDR3 protein. The table lists around 530,000 distinct CDR3 sequences, 16% of them singletons. The material sequenced was CD4+ T cells sorted from PBMCs, taken 23 months after vaccination. This clonotype originated in a man aged 45 to 75 who received an inactivated influenza vaccine. The chain is built from TRBV20-1 and TRBJ1-1; tentative D call: TRBD1 (6 bases). CDR3 sequence: CSARETGSEAFF. CDR3 DNA sequence: TGCAGTGCTAGAGAAACAGGGAGTGAAGCTTTCTTT.